This T cell receptor (beta chain) was sequenced in a study of cytomegalovirus exposure and HLA in healthy donors. In its sample, this clone was seen a few times. The CDR3 has 13 residues. V was pared by 1 base and J by 2 bases, with 6 bases between. Germline-derived CDR1 and CDR2 are SEHNR and FQNEAQ (reference sequence). Both 60 Vbeta primers and 13 Jbeta primers went into the PCR. The table came from immunoSEQ multiplex PCR; TCRdb's copy has only in-frame clones and leaves some out. The sample yields some 150,000 clones, around four fifths seen once. The chain employs TRBV7-9 and TRBJ2-7; a possible D gene is TRBD1 (5 bases). Material for sequencing was PBMCs. The TCR originated in a middle-aged woman in good health and CMV-seronegative. The CDR3 DNA reads as TGTGCCAGCAGCTTAGAGGGGACCTACGAGCAGTACTTC. Translated, it gives CASSLEGTYEQYF.